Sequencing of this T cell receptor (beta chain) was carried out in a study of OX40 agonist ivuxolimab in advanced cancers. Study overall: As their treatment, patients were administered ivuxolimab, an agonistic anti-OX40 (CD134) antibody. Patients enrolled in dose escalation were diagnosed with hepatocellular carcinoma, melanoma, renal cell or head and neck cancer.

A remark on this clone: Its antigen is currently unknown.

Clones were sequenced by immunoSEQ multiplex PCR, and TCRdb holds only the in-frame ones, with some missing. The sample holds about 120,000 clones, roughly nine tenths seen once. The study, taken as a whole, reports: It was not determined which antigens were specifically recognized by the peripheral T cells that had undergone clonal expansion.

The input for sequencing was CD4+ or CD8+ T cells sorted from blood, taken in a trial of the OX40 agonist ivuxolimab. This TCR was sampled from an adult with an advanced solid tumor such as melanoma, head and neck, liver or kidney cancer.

CDR3 amino acids: CATTQGPWDTDTQYF. CDR3 in DNA: TGTGCCACAACTCAGGGACCGTGGGACACAGATACGCAGTATTTT. V gene TRBV6-1 combines with J gene TRBJ2-3, with D perhaps TRBD1 or TRBD2 (5 bases each). Germline CDR1 is MNHNS and CDR2 is SASEGT. The CDR3 has 15 residues. Trimming pared 10 bases from V and 2 bases from J, leaving 19 bases between.